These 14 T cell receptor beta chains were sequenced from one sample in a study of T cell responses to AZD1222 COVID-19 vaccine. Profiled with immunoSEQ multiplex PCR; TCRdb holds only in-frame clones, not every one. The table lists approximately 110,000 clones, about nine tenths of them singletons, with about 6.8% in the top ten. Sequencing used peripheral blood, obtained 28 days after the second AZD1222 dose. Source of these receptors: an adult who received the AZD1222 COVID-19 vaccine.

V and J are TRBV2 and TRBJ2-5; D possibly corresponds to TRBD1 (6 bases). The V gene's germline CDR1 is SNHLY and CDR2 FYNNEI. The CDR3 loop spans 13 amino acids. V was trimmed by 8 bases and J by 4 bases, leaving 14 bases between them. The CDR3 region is CASEQGGPETQYF. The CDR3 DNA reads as TGTGCCAGCGAACAGGGTGGACCAGAGACCCAGTACTTC.

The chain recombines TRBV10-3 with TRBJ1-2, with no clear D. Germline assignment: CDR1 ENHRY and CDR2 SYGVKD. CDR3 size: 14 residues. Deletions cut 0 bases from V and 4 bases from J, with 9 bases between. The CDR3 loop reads CAISESEGIYGYTF. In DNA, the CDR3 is TGTGCCATCAGTGAGTCGGAGGGAATCTATGGCTACACCTTC.

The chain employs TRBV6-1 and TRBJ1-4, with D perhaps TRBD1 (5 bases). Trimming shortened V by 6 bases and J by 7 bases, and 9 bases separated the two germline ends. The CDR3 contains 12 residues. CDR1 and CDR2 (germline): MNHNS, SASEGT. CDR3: CASSRVTEKLFF. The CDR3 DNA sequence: TGTGCCAGCAGCAGGGTCACTGAAAAACTGTTTTTT.

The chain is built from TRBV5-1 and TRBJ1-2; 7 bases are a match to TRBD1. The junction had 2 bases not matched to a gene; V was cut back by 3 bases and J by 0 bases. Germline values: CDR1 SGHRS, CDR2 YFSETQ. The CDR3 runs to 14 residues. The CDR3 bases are TGCGCCAGCAGCTGGGACAGTACTAACTATGGCTACACCTTC. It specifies CASSWDSTNYGYTF.

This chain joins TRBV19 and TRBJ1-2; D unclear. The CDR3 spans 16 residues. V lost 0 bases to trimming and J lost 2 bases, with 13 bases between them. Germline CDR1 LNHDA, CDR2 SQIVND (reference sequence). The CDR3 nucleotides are TGTGCCAGTAGTATAGAGTGGCCAGGCGTAAACTATGGCTACACCTTC. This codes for CASSIEWPGVNYGYTF.

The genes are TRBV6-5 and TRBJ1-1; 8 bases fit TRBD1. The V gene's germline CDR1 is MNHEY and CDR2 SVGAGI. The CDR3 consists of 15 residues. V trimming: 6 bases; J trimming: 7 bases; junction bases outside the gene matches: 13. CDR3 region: CASRLISDRVYEAFF. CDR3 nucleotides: TGTGCCAGCAGGCTAATATCGGACAGGGTTTATGAAGCTTTCTTT.

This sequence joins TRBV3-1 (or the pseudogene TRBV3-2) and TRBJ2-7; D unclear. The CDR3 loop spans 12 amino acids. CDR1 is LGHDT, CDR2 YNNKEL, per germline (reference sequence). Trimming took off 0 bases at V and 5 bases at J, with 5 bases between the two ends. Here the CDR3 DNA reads TGTGCCAGCAGCCAAGATATAGACGAGCAGTACTTC. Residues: CASSQDIDEQYF.

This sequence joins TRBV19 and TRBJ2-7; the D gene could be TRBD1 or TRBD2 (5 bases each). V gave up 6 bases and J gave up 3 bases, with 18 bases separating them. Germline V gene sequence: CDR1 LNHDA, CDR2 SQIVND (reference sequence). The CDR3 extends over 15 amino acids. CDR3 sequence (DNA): TGTGCCAGTAGGCCTCCAGGGACGGGTTTCTACGAGCAGTACTTC. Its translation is CASRPPGTGFYEQYF.

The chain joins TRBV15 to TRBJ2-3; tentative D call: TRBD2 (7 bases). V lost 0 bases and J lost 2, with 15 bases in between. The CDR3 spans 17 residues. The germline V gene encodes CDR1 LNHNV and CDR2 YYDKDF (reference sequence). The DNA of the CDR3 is TGTGCCACCAGCAGAGATAAGTCCCGGGGGGCCACAGATACGCAGTATTTT. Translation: CATSRDKSRGATDTQYF.

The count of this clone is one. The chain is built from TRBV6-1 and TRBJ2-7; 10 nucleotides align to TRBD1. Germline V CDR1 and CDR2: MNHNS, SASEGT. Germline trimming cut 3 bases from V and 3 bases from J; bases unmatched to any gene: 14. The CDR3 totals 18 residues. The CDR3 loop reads CASSDLDWGQGFGYEQYF. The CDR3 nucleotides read TGTGCCAGCAGTGACCTTGATTGGGGACAGGGGTTTGGCTACGAGCAGTACTTC.

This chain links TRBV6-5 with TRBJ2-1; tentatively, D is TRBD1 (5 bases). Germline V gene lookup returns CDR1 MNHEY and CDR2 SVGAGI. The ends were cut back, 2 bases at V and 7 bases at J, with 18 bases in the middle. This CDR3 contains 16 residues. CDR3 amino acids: CASSYMVGQGGNEQFF. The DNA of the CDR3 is TGTGCCAGCAGTTACATGGTCGGGCAGGGTGGAAATGAGCAGTTCTTC.

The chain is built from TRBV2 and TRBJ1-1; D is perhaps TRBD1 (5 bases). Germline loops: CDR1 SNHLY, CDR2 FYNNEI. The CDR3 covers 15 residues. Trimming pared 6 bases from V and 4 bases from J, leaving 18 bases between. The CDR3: CASSYSRGVGTEAFF. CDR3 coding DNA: TGTGCCAGCAGCTACTCTCGGGGGGTGGGCACTGAAGCTTTCTTT.

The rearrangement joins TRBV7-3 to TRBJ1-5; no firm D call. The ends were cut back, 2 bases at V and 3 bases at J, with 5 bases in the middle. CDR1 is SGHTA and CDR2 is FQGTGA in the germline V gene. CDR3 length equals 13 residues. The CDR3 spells CASSLSPNQPQHF. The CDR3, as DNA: TGTGCCAGCAGCTTATCCCCCAATCAGCCCCAGCATTTT.

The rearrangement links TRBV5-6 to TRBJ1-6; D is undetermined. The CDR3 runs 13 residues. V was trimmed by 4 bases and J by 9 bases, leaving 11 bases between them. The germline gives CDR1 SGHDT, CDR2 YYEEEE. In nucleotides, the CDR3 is TGTGCCAGCAGCCCCACAAGGAGTTCACCCCTCCACTTT. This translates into CASSPTRSSPLHF.